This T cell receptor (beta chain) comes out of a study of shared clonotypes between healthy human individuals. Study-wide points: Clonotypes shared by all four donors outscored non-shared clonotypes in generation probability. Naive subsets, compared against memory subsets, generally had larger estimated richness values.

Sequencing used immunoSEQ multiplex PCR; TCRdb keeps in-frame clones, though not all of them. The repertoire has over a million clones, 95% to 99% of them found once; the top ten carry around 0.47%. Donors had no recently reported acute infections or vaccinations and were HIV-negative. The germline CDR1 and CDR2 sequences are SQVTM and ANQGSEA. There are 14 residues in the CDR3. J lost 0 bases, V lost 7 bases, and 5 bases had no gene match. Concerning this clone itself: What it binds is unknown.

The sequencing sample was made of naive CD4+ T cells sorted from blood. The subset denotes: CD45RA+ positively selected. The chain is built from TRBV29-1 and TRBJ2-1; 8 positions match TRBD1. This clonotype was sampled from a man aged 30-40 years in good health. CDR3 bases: TGCAGCGATAGGACAGGGAACTCCTACAATGAGCAGTTCTTC. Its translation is CSDRTGNSYNEQFF.